This TCR beta chain was obtained from a study of T cells in localized non-small cell lung cancer. Data came from immunoSEQ multiplex PCR; TCRdb stores just in-frame clones and leaves some out. This table has 35,000 to 40,000 clones, around 87% appearing once. This clone came up once. Sequenced here: peripheral blood, sampled before any cancer treatment. This receptor was identified in a man aged 40 to 70 with stage I lung adenocarcinoma.

The CDR3 DNA sequence: TGTGCCAGCAGCCCACCCGGACTAGCGGTTTACAATGAGCAGTTCTTC. It translates to CASSPPGLAVYNEQFF. The rearrangement joins TRBV27 to TRBJ2-1; 10 nucleotides align to TRBD2. The CDR3 totals 16 residues. Trimming removed 6 bases from V and 4 bases from J; junction bases left unmatched: 9. CDR1 is MNHEY and CDR2 is SMNVEV in the germline V gene (reference sequence).